The T cell receptor beta chain under discussion was sequenced for a study of glioma-infiltrating T cells after dendritic cell vaccination. The CDR3 length is 19 residues. Germline V gives CDR1 KGHSH, CDR2 LQKENI. Indicated time point: after dendritic cell vaccination, including at tumor progression/relapse. On this clone itself: At one end, the junction sequence differs from germline, possibly due to a read error.

Libraries were prepared by immunoSEQ multiplex PCR; TCRdb keeps only in-frame clonotypes and omits some of them. The profile shows tens of thousands of clones, around 90% of them singletons. Sequencing was performed on blood, taken after dendritic cell vaccination. The chain employs TRBV18 and TRBJ1-4, with 7 bases fitting TRBD1. This TCR was recovered from a human donor with glioblastoma. Here the CDR3 reads CASSPLQGDKSIELEKLFF. Written as DNA, the CDR3 is TGTGCCAGCTCGCCACTCCAGGGGGACAAGAGCATTGAACTAGAAAAACTGTTTTTT.